Each of the 7 T cell receptor beta chains below was sequenced from the same sample in a study of blood T cell repertoires in COVID-19 (dated by TCRdb to the early 2020s). Library creation used the immunoSEQ multiplex PCR assay. TCRdb retrieved this table from immuneACCESS and kept in-frame rearrangements only. Not all clones are present; in checked studies, unresolved V genes account for under half, and no reason is known for the remainder. The sample profile shows 100,000 to 150,000 clones; around 81% of them were found once. The top ten clones comprise approximately 3.9% of the sample. The sample comprised peripheral blood. The receptor set was obtained from a woman aged 45-59 years with acute or convalescent COVID-19.

The chain employs TRBV3-1 (or the pseudogene TRBV3-2) and TRBJ1-4; 7 positions agree with TRBD1. The CDR3 loop spans 15 amino acids. Germline CDR1 LGHDT, CDR2 YNNKEL (reference sequence). V lost 4 bases, J lost 6 bases, and 8 bases stayed unmatched. CDR3 in amino acids: CASSRQPGQYEKLFF. CDR3 DNA sequence: TGTGCCAGCAGCCGCCAACCGGGACAGTATGAAAAACTGTTTTTT.

The rearrangement uses TRBV4-1 and TRBJ2-3; perhaps TRBD1 as D (6 bases). Germline V gene lookup returns CDR1 MGHRA and CDR2 YSYEKL. The germline V and J ends were trimmed by 4 bases and 4 bases, with 21 bases remaining between them. This CDR3 comprises 17 residues. The DNA for the CDR3 is TGCGCCAGCAGCCCCTTTTCAGGGGCGGAATTGGCAGATACGCAGTATTTT. Protein product: CASSPFSGAELADTQYF.

The V gene is TRBV5-1, the J gene TRBJ1-2, with D uncertain. Germline V gene sequence: CDR1 SGHRS, CDR2 YFSETQ. V dropped 0 bases and J dropped 3 bases, with 6 bases sitting between them. The CDR3 has 13 residues. This CDR3 is CASSLEIDYGYTF. CDR3 DNA: TGCGCCAGCAGCTTGGAAATAGACTATGGCTACACCTTC.

The CDR3 DNA follows: TGTGCCAGCAGTTTTGGCGGTGGATCCTACGAGCAGTACTTC. Its translation: CASSFGGGSYEQYF. The chain uses TRBV28 and TRBJ2-7; no definite D call. CDR1 and CDR2 (germline): MDHEN, SYDVKM. This CDR3 is 14 amino acids long. Trimming pared 3 bases from V and 1 base from J, leaving 10 bases between.

This clone has only a few counts. CDR3 sequence (DNA): TGTGCCAGCAGCCCCAATAGCGGGCAGAGCGGCGAGCAGTACTTC. Translation: CASSPNSGQSGEQYF. The chain uses TRBV5-4 and TRBJ2-7, with TRBD2 matching 7 bases. Trimming cost V 4 bases and J 6 bases; bases outside gene matches: 13. The germline V gene has CDR1 SGHNT and CDR2 YYREEE (reference sequence). This CDR3 has 15 amino acids.

The genes are TRBV5-8 and TRBJ2-5; D ambiguous. Germline V lookup: CDR1 SGHTS, CDR2 YDEGEE. The CDR3 covers 15 residues. The ends were cut back, 4 bases at V and 2 bases at J, with 15 bases in the middle. In nucleotides, the CDR3 is TGTGCCAGCAGCGCCAACCTAAAATCACAAGAGACCCAGTACTTC. It encodes CASSANLKSQETQYF.

The sample holds one count of this clone. The chain employs TRBV14 and TRBJ1-2; no clear D. Germline values: CDR1 SGHDN, CDR2 FVKESK. Trimming stripped 1 base from V and 2 bases from J, with 8 bases between. This CDR3 region has 14 residues. The CDR3 bases are TGTGCCAGCAGCCAAGTAAACACCAACTATGGCTACACCTTC. This sequence encodes CASSQVNTNYGYTF.